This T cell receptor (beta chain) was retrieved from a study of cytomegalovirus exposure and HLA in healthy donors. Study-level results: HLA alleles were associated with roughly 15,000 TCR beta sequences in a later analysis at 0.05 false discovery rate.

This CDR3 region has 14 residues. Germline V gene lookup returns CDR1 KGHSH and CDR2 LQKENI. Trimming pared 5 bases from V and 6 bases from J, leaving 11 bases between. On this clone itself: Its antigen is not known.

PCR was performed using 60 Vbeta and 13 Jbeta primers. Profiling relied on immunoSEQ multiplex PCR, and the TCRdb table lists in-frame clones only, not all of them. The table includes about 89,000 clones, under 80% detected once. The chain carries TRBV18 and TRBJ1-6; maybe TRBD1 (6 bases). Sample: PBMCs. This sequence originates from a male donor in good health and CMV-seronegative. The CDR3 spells CASSSSQGNSPLHF. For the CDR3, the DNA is TGTGCCAGCTCAAGTTCACAGGGTAATTCACCCCTCCACTTT.